This TCR beta chain was obtained from a study of T-cell reconstitution after alpha-beta-depleted transplantation in children (dated by TCRdb to 2016 to 2018). Some background on the complete study: T-cell immune reconstitution after TCRalphabeta/CD19-depleted allogeneic hematopoietic cell transplantation in children was quantitatively tracked in the study by means of TCR repertoire profiling. Findings and caveats that apply to the study as a whole: Apparently early alphabetaT-cell count recovery about two months after transplant reportedly relied on only several hundred rapidly expanded clones derived from non-depleted graft cells. In some patients, high TCRbeta diversity at day 60 was attributed to recipient T cells and intrathymic progenitors that had survived conditioning. Hyperexpanded clone frequencies declined over subsequent months; after one year, T-cell counts and TCRbeta diversity were mostly attributed to newly produced T cells.

Taken with the paper, the label for treatment or condition translates to: allogeneic hematopoietic cell transplantation with graft depleted of TCRalphabeta T cells and CD19 B cells. The children who served as transplant recipients had been given grafts of TCRalphabeta/CD19-depleted allogeneic hematopoietic cells. This clonotype appeared many times. The target of this receptor is not known. The input lacks base qualities; no much larger clone sits a single base away. V drops 0 bases and J drops 3 bases, leaving 9 bases in between. From cysteine to phenylalanine, the CDR3 is 15 amino acids long. Only the CDR3 portion is preserved as DNA: 45 bases, with reading frame beginning at the first base. From the germline V gene, CDR1 is LGHNA and CDR2 is YSLEER. Library prep was done by PCR. Sequencing instrument: Illumina HiSeq 2500. TCR libraries were prepared with molecular barcoding, using unique molecular identifiers to normalize TCRbeta repertoire quantification. Using fastp trimming at Q25 and MiXCR clonotype assembly, TCRdb reanalyzed the public sequencing data and kept in-frame beta chains. Each CDR3 protein appears once, grouped with its most common genes and DNA. Counted in this sample were hundreds of thousands of distinct CDR3 sequences; over 9.5% of them appeared once. The leading ten clones occupy around 2.2% of the sample.

The receptor's source is a child aged 2-9 years with inherited bone marrow failure, due to receive a stem cell transplant. Here the chain combines TRBV4-3 and TRBJ2-1; the D gene remains uncertain. The sequenced sample was PBMCs, obtained before TCRalphabeta/CD19-depleted stem cell transplant. Here is the DNA: TGCGCCAGCAGCCAAGAGGCAGGAAACTACAATGAGCAGTTCTTC. Its coded protein is CASSQEAGNYNEQFF.